Included here is one T cell receptor (beta chain) sequence, with context. This clone's antigen is unknown. Per-base qualities were not stored, and no clone one base away is much larger. Via the germline V gene (reference sequence), CDR1 is GTSNPN and CDR2 SVGIG. The trim is 0 bases for V and 0 bases for J, with a gap of 12 bases between the germline ends. The cysteine opens and the phenylalanine closes a CDR3 of 15 amino acids. The DNA shown is the 45-base CDR3, in frame from base 1. The data are from a study of control samples from healthy donors and cancer patients (dated by TCRdb to the early 2020s). Library preparation used the immunoSEQ multiplex PCR assay. TCRdb provides this immuneACCESS table in a form limited to in-frame rearrangements. Some clones are lacking; in checked studies, under half of them reflect an unresolved V gene, and why the rest are absent is not known. A total of 120,000 to 150,000 clones appear in this sample, 91% of them only once. The ten largest clones represent under 4% of the sample.

The source of this sequence is a man aged 30-40 years in good health. In this chain, TRBV30 is recombined with TRBJ2-7; the D segment could be TRBD1, given 7 matching bases. The source material was blood. The CDR3 region reads CAWSVRGTVSYEQYF. The nucleotide sequence reads as follows: TGTGCCTGGAGTGTACGGGGGACAGTCTCCTACGAGCAGTACTTC.